This TCR beta chain is from a study of beta chain features in type 1 diabetes (dated by TCRdb to the late 2010s). Some background on the complete study: Patients and healthy donors did not differ in mean age, gender distribution, total cell number or subset yield. A total of about 100,000,000 sorted cells were examined across all samples, and RNA yield correlated strongly with the number of cells per subset. In the study, TCRB repertoires of sorted circulating CD4+ T cell subsets from recently diagnosed type 1 diabetes patients were compared with those of matched healthy donors. Whereas all 30 or so donors provided naive and central memory subsets, regulatory and stem cell-like memory subsets were isolated from just 8 patients and roughly eight healthy donors.

The entire isolated RNA was reverse transcribed using the High Capacity cDNA Reverse Transcription Kit, and thus expressed TCRB transcripts were sequenced. Naive, central memory and regulatory T cell samples underwent deep immunoSEQ sequencing, averaging about 3.57 million total reads per sample. Sorted cells were lysed in RLT buffer, and RNA was extracted using DNase-treated RNeasy Micro or Mini kits according to cell number. Each cell subset was processed separately to prevent cross-contamination, with patient and healthy donor samples processed together. The immunoSEQ multiplex PCR was used to amplify TCRB sequences from cDNA, generating 87-bp fragments that spanned the CDR3 region. Sequencing of the amplicons was performed on the Illumina HiSeq platform. In the source study's methods: Synthetic template baselines were used to correct PCR bias computationally, reads within Hamming distance 2 were collapsed, and singletons that could not be merged were discarded. By aligning reads against IMGT, V, D and J genes, CDR3 length, and insertions or deletions at six rearrangement sites were assigned. Within each subset, clonotype counts were normalized to sorted cell number, and only after that were true diversity and Gini coefficients computed with the tcR R package. The overlap coefficient, calculated on TCRB nucleotide sequences, was used to measure repertoire sharing. Out-of-frame TCRB sequences from naive cells were analyzed to stand in for the pre-selection repertoire. In its TCRdb copy, this immuneACCESS table keeps in-frame sequences only and misses some clones. Where compared with another copy, unresolved V genes explain less than half of these, and the others have no known cause. Clone size and V and J calls were adopted from that table, with D and trimming inferred from the DNA. This sample lists approximately 400,000 clones; about 15% were detected once. The top ten clonotypes cover approximately 0.02% of the sample.

Study-level results and caveats: Shorter templates might be favored by PCR, yet because patient and control samples were amplified and corrected together, any such skew would affect both groups equally. A moderate but significant shortening of TCRB CDR3 length was observed in type 1 diabetes patients in all four CD4+ subsets. Only small numbers of individuals were included in the HLA sub-analyses, which left unresolved whether HLA type had any influence on TCRB rearrangement. Patients with type 1 diabetes made fewer insertions and deleted more nucleotides at VDJ recombination sites, implying thymic rearrangement abnormalities. Naive, central memory and regulatory TCRB repertoires appeared to be more alike among patients than among healthy donors. Because cDNA was sequenced instead of genomic DNA, highly expressing activated cells could be over-represented, though the groups showed no difference in activation or CD3 levels.

This clone has just a few counts. It has no known antigen specificity. No qualities accompany the bases; no much larger clone lies one base away. Each donor gave one peripheral blood draw, averaging roughly 100 mL, which was collected into heparinised tubes. Naive, central memory, regulatory and stem cell-like memory CD4+ T cells were sorted on a BD FACSAria II using a panel including CD45RO, CCR7, CD25, CD127, CD95 and CD27. Purity was above 98% for every sorted population. PBMCs were isolated right away by Lymphoprep density gradient centrifugation and were stained directly, without culture. So that batch effects would be minimized, each experiment stained and sorted samples in pairs, pairing one healthy donor with one patient. The CDR3 runs 14 residues from the cysteine to the phenylalanine. The kept DNA is CDR3 alone, 42 bases in frame from the first base. Sequences SQVTM (CDR1) and ANQGSEA (CDR2) are obtained from the germline V gene. V gives up 0 bases and J gives up 4 bases, and the segment between their germline ends measures 10 bases.

The rearranged chain carries TRBV29-1 and TRBJ2-1; tentative D gene TRBD2, with 5 bases matching. The sequencing input was naive CD4+ T cells from blood. The sample's cell subset or site label, decoded: true naive CD4+ T cells. The source is a woman aged 18-29 years in good health. The bases read TGCAGCGTTGAAGAAACACGGGATTACAATGAGCAGTTCTTC. Its protein is CSVEETRDYNEQFF.